This record covers a single T cell receptor (beta chain). V was cut by 9 bases and J by 8 bases, with 22 bases left in between. The CDR3 totals 15 residues. Per germline, CDR1 MGHRA and CDR2 YSYEKL. PCR primers comprised 60 Vbeta and 13 Jbeta primers. Profiled with immunoSEQ multiplex PCR; TCRdb holds only in-frame clones, not every one. Of roughly 150,000 clones listed, roughly 80% were seen once; the top ten hold around an eighth. The sample comes from a study of cytomegalovirus exposure and HLA in healthy donors. V gene TRBV4-1 combines with J gene TRBJ1-4; no firm D call. The material sequenced was PBMCs. This TCR derives from a woman aged 40 to 50 in good health and CMV-seronegative. In nucleotides, the CDR3 is TGCGCCAGTTTATCTCCGGGAGTTGGGGAGGAAAAACTGTTTTTT. This gives the protein CASLSPGVGEEKLFF.